This T cell receptor beta chain was sequenced during a study of shared clonotypes between healthy human individuals. V lost 3 bases and J lost 6, with 21 bases in between. Germline V gene sequence: CDR1 MGHRA, CDR2 YSYEKL. The CDR3 is 17 amino acids. It was CD45RO-negative cells, positively selected for CCR7, that made up naive CD8 cells, with terminally differentiated effector memory CD45RA+ cells excluded. The repertoire was sequenced with immunoSEQ multiplex PCR; TCRdb's copy has only in-frame clones and lacks some. The sample lists about 680,000 clones, roughly 94% seen once, with about 24% in the top ten.

This clonotype was obtained from a man aged 30 to 45 in good health. The chain carries TRBV4-1 and TRBJ2-1; D is unresolved. Source material: naive CD8+ T cells sorted from blood. This chain's CDR3 is CASSHTGLRNPSNEQFF. In DNA form, the CDR3 reads TGCGCCAGCAGCCACACGGGTTTGCGGAACCCCTCCAATGAGCAGTTCTTC.